This is a list of T cell receptor beta chains from one sample in a study of cytomegalovirus exposure and HLA in healthy donors. TCRdb's table, derived via immunoSEQ multiplex PCR, lists solely in-frame clones and lacks some. The sample carries about 93,000 clones, approximately 72% recorded once. Specimen: PBMCs. The receptors were sampled from a woman in her thirties or forties in good health and CMV-seronegative. Both conserved end residues are part of each CDR3. The D gene is left open where the match is weak. The listing skips clone size in some rows; elsewhere it reads once, few, many or a size class.

V gene	clone size	J gene	D gene	CDR3 DNA	CDR3 protein
TRBV19	-	TRBJ1-2	TRBD1	TGTGCCAGTACCGCCGGGACAGGGGGGTCCTATGGCTACACCTTC	CASTAGTGGSYGYTF
TRBV28	-	TRBJ1-2	-	TGTGCCAGCAGCGTCCGGGGTCCCGCTTATGGCTACACCTTC	CASSVRGPAYGYTF
TRBV10-3	-	TRBJ2-1	TRBD2	TGTGCCATCAGTGGGACTAGCGGAGTACCTCTGGATGAGCAGTTCTTC	CAISGTSGVPLDEQFF
TRBV2	-	TRBJ2-3	TRBD2	TGTGCCAGCGCTGGAACTAGCGGGAGAGGTGATACGCAGTATTTT	CASAGTSGRGDTQYF
TRBV6-1	-	TRBJ2-6	-	TGTGCCAGCAGTGAAGGACTTGCGAGCGGGGCCAACGTCCTGACTTTC	CASSEGLASGANVLTF
TRBV7-6	-	TRBJ1-1	-	TGTGCCAGCAGCCCAGAAGCACTACCCACTGAAGCTTTCTTT	CASSPEALPTEAFF
TRBV15	-	TRBJ1-1	-	TGTGCCACCAGCCTCGGGGGGGAGGGCACTGAAGCTTTCTTT	CATSLGGEGTEAFF
TRBV6-6	few	TRBJ1-5	-	TGTGCCAGCAGTTACAGGGCAGGGGTTCGTCAGCCCCAGCATTTT	CASSYRAGVRQPQHF
TRBV11-2	-	TRBJ2-7	-	TGTGCCAGCAGCCCACAGGGTTTCTACGAGCAGTACTTC	CASSPQGFYEQYF
TRBV29-1	-	TRBJ2-7	TRBD1	TGCAGCGTTGAAACGACAGGGTTCGGACAGCAGTACTTC	CSVETTGFGQQYF
TRBV5-1	-	TRBJ1-6	-	TGCGCCAGCAGCTTCAAGAGGGAGAATTCACCCCTCCACTTT	CASSFKRENSPLHF
TRBV6-1	-	TRBJ2-1	TRBD2	TGTGCCAGCAGTGAACTAGGGACTAGCGGGAACTATGAGCAGTTCTTC	CASSELGTSGNYEQFF
TRBV5-5	-	TRBJ2-7	TRBD2	TGTGCCAGCAGCCTAATTACTAGCGGGTTCTCCTACGAGCAGTACTTC	CASSLITSGFSYEQYF
TRBV21-1	-	TRBJ1-1	-	TGTGCCAGCAGCAAAGGGCCAGGGGGGAACACTGAAGCTTTCTTT	CASSKGPGGNTEAFF
TRBV7-9	-	TRBJ2-3	TRBD2	TGTGCCAGCAGCCCCCGGACTAGCGGGGGAACAGATACGCAGTATTTT	CASSPRTSGGTDTQYF
TRBV9	-	TRBJ2-7	TRBD1	TGTGCCAGCAGCGAGACAGGGAAGGGCGAGCAGTACTTC	CASSETGKGEQYF
TRBV4-1	-	TRBJ1-1	-	TGCGCCAGCAGGCAGGAAGAGGGGGGGGGCGCGGAAGCTTTCTTT	CASRQEEGGGAEAFF
TRBV15	-	TRBJ2-7	TRBD2	TGTGCCACCAGCAGGGGAGGGAGCTCCTACGAGCAGTACTTC	CATSRGGSSYEQYF
TRBV7-2	-	TRBJ2-3	-	TGTGCCAGCAGCTTCAAAGCGGGTCCTACGCAGTATTTT	CASSFKAGPTQYF
TRBV5-6	-	TRBJ2-1	TRBD2	TGTGCCAGCAGCTTGGTACTTCGCGGGAGATCGGCTGAGCAGTTCTTC	CASSLVLRGRSAEQFF
TRBV7-6	-	TRBJ1-4	-	TGTGCCAGCAGCTTAGCCCCTTCAGGGAGGGCGACGACTAATGAAAAACTGTTTTTT	CASSLAPSGRATTNEKLFF
TRBV30	-	TRBJ1-4	-	TGTGCCTGGAGTCAGGGTACAAAGTGGGAAAAACTGTTTTTT	CAWSQGTKWEKLFF
TRBV7-2	-	TRBJ2-7	-	TGTGCCAGCAGCTTGGCGGGAATTTACGAGCAGTACTTC	CASSLAGIYEQYF
TRBV27	-	TRBJ2-7	-	TGTGCCAGCAGTTTGGGGTCAGCGGGCGGAGAGCAGTACTTC	CASSLGSAGGEQYF
TRBV4-1	many	TRBJ1-1	TRBD1	TGCGCCAGCAGCCAAATTGGAGGACAGGGGAACACTGAAGCTTTCTTT	CASSQIGGQGNTEAFF
TRBV7-9	-	TRBJ1-1	-	TGTGCCAGCAGCTTCGACACTGAAGCTTTCTTT	CASSFDTEAFF
TRBV5-1	-	TRBJ2-7	TRBD2	TGCGCCAGCAGAACGGGGCTAGCGGCCTACGAGCAGTACTTC	CASRTGLAAYEQYF
TRBV7-6	-	TRBJ2-1	-	TGTGCCAGCAGCTTAGGAGAGAATGAGCAGTTCTTC	CASSLGENEQFF
TRBV6-4	-	TRBJ2-3	TRBD1	TGTGCCAGCAGCTCGGGACAGAGCACAGATACGCAGTATTTT	CASSSGQSTDTQYF
TRBV5-4	-	TRBJ2-1	-	TGTGCCAGCAGCCCCGGGCTAGCGATCTCCTACAATGAGCAGTTCTTC	CASSPGLAISYNEQFF
TRBV11-2	-	TRBJ1-5	-	TGTGCCAGCAGCTTACGATCAGGGGCGGGTCAGCCCCAGCATTTT	CASSLRSGAGQPQHF
TRBV7-9	-	TRBJ2-7	TRBD2	TGTGCCAGCAGCTTTGGGACTAGCGGGAGTAAGTACGAGCAGTACTTC	CASSFGTSGSKYEQYF
TRBV6-4	-	TRBJ2-1	TRBD2	TGTGCCAGCAGTGTCTCTAGCGGTGATTACAATGAGCAGTTCTTC	CASSVSSGDYNEQFF
TRBV7-6	-	TRBJ1-2	-	TGTGCCAGCAGCCCGCAGGGTTCCCTTGGCTACACCTTC	CASSPQGSLGYTF
TRBV6-1	-	TRBJ2-1	TRBD1	TGTGCCAGCAGTACCCGGACAGGGCCCGCGGGTGAGCAGTTCTTC	CASSTRTGPAGEQFF
TRBV5-1	-	TRBJ2-1	TRBD2	TGCGCCAGCAGCCCAGCCCAGGGGGCAAAGCCGACTAGCGGGCCCACCCCTGAGCAGTTCTTC	CASSPAQGAKPTSGPTPEQFF
TRBV19	-	TRBJ2-6	-	TGTGCCAGTAGTATCTCAGGGATCCGTTCTGGGGCCAACGTCCTGACTTTC	CASSISGIRSGANVLTF
TRBV6-1	few	TRBJ2-7	TRBD1	TGTGCCAGCATACCGACAGGGCTGGGTGAGCAGTACTTC	CASIPTGLGEQYF
TRBV28	-	TRBJ2-7	TRBD1	TGTGCCAGCGGATCAGTGGTAGCAGGGGGCTACGAGCAGTACTTC	CASGSVVAGGYEQYF
TRBV5-4	-	TRBJ1-2	TRBD1	TGTGCCAGCAGCTTGCTGAGGGGACAGGGGGATGGCTACACCTTC	CASSLLRGQGDGYTF